The clone carrying this T cell receptor beta chain has at least ten counts. Its specificity is not known. The CDR3 length is 16 residues. V was shortened by 4 bases and J by 0 bases, with 14 bases between the two germline ends. Germline V CDR1 and CDR2: SGHRS, YFSETQ. Researchers took RNA transcripts and amplified the TCR beta CDR3 regions from them. The TCR CDR3 first-round RT-PCR relied on the HTBI primer set. Each CDR3 protein is one row after TCRdb ran MiXCR on the multiplex PCR reads. The table has 300,000 to 400,000 distinct CDR3 sequences, about 20% seen once; the top ten hold under 55%. Hyperthyroidism of Graves' type that showed no ophthalmopathy progression within 18 months was stable. Diagnostic assessment was based on clinical symptoms, serum thyroxine and TRAb, thyroid ultrasound and orbital computed tomography. Isolation of PBMCs was performed on 10 ml fresh peripheral blood. The data derive from a study of T cells in Graves' hyperthyroidism and ophthalmopathy. Findings of the study overall: Blood samples included most of the expanded thyroid clonotypes exceeding 0.001.

V usage is TRBV5-1 and J usage is TRBJ2-1; possibly TRBD1 or TRBD2 for D (5 bases each). This clonotype originated in a woman aged 45-60 years with Graves' hyperthyroidism. Material for sequencing was blood. The CDR3 here is CASSTGTVSSYNEQFF. DNA of the CDR3: TGCGCCAGCAGCACCGGGACGGTAAGCTCCTACAATGAGCAGTTCTTC.